This TCR beta chain was sequenced for a study of shared clonotypes between healthy human individuals. Points from the study as a whole: Sequencing depth was a factor that was expected to affect clonotype sharing among donors.

Data came from immunoSEQ multiplex PCR; TCRdb stores just in-frame clones and leaves some out. The sample has millions of clones; 85% to 95% are singletons. As for this clone: The antigen remains undetermined.

Germline V lookup: CDR1 SGDLS, CDR2 YYNGEE. The CDR3 contains 16 residues. Trimming removed 1 base at V and 2 bases at J, with 15 bases between. The TCR originated in a man aged 18 to 30 in good health. The genes are TRBV9 and TRBJ2-5; possibly TRBD1 for D (5 bases). Sequencing was done on a sample of naive CD4+ T cells sorted from blood. Subset of the sample: CD45RA+ positively selected. CDR3: CASSVRGGPAQETQYF. The CDR3 bases are TGTGCCAGCAGCGTAAGGGGTGGCCCCGCACAAGAGACCCAGTACTTC.